The 8 T cell receptor beta chains presented below share a single source sample, sequenced in a study of blood T cell repertoires in COVID-19. Assay: immunoSEQ multiplex PCR; the TCRdb copy retains only in-frame clones and omits some. The sample holds some 66,000 clones; less than 85% are singletons and the top ten take just over 6.5%. Sequencing was carried out using peripheral blood. The receptors shown here come from a man between 60 and 70 years old with acute or convalescent COVID-19.

The chain employs TRBV5-1 and TRBJ2-1, with 8 positions matching TRBD1. The CDR3 runs to 15 residues. The trim removed 3 bases at V and 2 bases at J, leaving 4 bases unmatched. The germline V gene encodes CDR1 SGHRS and CDR2 YFSETQ. CDR3 protein: CASSSDRVAYNEQFF. CDR3 coding DNA: TGCGCCAGCAGCTCGGACAGGGTAGCCTACAATGAGCAGTTCTTC. Full variable domain (remainder filled in from reference TRBV5-1 and TRBJ2-1): KAGVTQTPRYLIKTRGQQVTLSCSPISGHRSVSWYQQTPGQGLQFLFEYFSETQRNKGNFPGRFSGRQFSNSRSEMNVSTLELGDSALYLCASSSDRVAYNEQFFGPGTRLTVL.

DNA for the CDR3: TGCGCCAGCAGTGCGACTGGACAGGGGAAAATCGCGAACACCGGGGAGCTGTTTTTT. It translates to CASSATGQGKIANTGELFF. The V call is TRBV10-1, the J call TRBJ2-2; 9 bases match TRBD1. The CDR3 totals 19 residues. Germline V lookup: CDR1 WNHNN, CDR2 SYGVQD (reference sequence). V shed 4 bases, J shed 0 bases, and the junction held 12 bases outside the gene matches.

V is TRBV27 and J is TRBJ1-1; D is undetermined. This CDR3 spans 14 amino acids. Germline V gives CDR1 MNHEY, CDR2 SMNVEV (reference sequence). V shed 5 bases and J shed 1 base, with 11 bases lying between them. CDR3 DNA sequence: TGTGCCAGCAGTCCCCGGACTCAGAACACTGAAGCTTTCTTT. Translating it yields CASSPRTQNTEAFF.

This chain uses TRBV6-1 with TRBJ1-5, with D unresolved. The CDR3 spans 15 residues. Germline V gene lookup returns CDR1 MNHNS and CDR2 SASEGT. V gave up 3 bases and J gave up 0 bases, with 9 bases separating them. CDR3 amino acids: CASSDRIDSNQPQHF. As DNA, the CDR3 is TGTGCCAGCAGTGACAGGATCGATAGCAATCAGCCCCAGCATTTT.

This clone was seen a handful of times. This sequence joins TRBV6-2 or TRBV6-3 and TRBJ2-2; 10 bases match TRBD2. The CDR3 runs 18 residues. From germline, CDR1 is MNHEY and CDR2 SVGEGT. The junction had 10 bases not matched to a gene; V was cut back by 5 bases and J by 1 base. The CDR3 protein is CASSPWLAGAKNTGELFF. DNA for the CDR3: TGTGCCAGCAGTCCCTGGCTAGCGGGGGCCAAGAACACCGGGGAGCTGTTTTTT.

V is TRBV7-2 and J is TRBJ1-2; D gene ambiguous. V was trimmed by 0 bases and J by 3 bases, leaving 5 bases between them. The CDR3 consists of 13 residues. CDR1 SGHTA and CDR2 FQGNSA come from the germline V gene. As DNA, the CDR3 is TGTGCCAGCAGCTTAGCGGCAGACTATGGCTACACCTTC. Its translation is CASSLAADYGYTF.

V and J are TRBV19 and TRBJ2-3; 7 positions match TRBD1. The CDR3 is 15 residues long. Germline V gives CDR1 LNHDA, CDR2 SQIVND (reference sequence). Unmatched junction bases numbered 6, after V lost 4 bases and J lost 2 bases. CDR3 coding DNA: TGTGCCAGTAGTACCTACAGGGGCTCCACAGATACGCAGTATTTT. It encodes CASSTYRGSTDTQYF. The whole variable domain, remainder taken from reference TRBV19 and TRBJ2-3, is DGGITQSPKYLFRKEGQNVTLSCEQNLNHDAMYWYRQDPGQGLRLIYYSQIVNDFQKGDIAEGYSVSREKKESFPLTVTSAQKNPTAFYLCASSTYRGSTDTQYFGPGTRLTVL.

The gene calls are TRBV10-3 and TRBJ2-2; 9 bases fit TRBD1. This CDR3 is built from 14 residues. CDR1 is ENHRY and CDR2 is SYGVKD in the germline V gene. With 6 bases clipped from V and 6 bases from J, the junction kept 5 bases outside the gene matches. CDR3 coding DNA: TGTGCCATCAGCGGGACAGGGAGGTCCGGGGAGCTGTTTTTT. Residues: CAISGTGRSGELFF.